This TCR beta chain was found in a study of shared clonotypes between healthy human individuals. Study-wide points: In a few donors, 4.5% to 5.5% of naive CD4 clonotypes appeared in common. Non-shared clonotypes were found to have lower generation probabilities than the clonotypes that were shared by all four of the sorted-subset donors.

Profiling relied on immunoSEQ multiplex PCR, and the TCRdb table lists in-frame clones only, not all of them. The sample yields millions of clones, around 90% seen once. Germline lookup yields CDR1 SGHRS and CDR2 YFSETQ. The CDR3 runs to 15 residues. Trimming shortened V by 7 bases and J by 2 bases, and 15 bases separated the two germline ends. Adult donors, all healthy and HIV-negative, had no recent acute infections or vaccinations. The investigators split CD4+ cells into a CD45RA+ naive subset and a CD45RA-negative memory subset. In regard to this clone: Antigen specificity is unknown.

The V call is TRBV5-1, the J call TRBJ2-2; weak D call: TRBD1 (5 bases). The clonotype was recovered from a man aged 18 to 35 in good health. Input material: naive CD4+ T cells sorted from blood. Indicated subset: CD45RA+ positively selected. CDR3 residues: CASSQGALNTGELFF. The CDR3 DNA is TGCGCCAGCTCCCAGGGCGCGTTAAACACCGGGGAGCTGTTTTTT. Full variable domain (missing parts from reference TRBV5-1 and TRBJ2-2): KAGVTQTPRYLIKTRGQQVTLSCSPISGHRSVSWYQQTPGQGLQFLFEYFSETQRNKGNFPGRFSGRQFSNSRSEMNVSTLELGDSALYLCASSQGALNTGELFFGEGSRLTVL.